This TCR beta chain was sequenced in a study of control samples from healthy donors and cancer patients. Sequencing used immunoSEQ multiplex PCR; TCRdb keeps in-frame clones, though not all of them. The sample has some 150,000 clones; 94% are singletons. The ends were cut back, 4 bases at V and 3 bases at J, with 14 bases in the middle. CDR3 length equals 15 residues. Per germline, CDR1 SGDLS and CDR2 YYNGEE. This sequence was found in a man in his sixties with colorectal cancer. The sequenced material came from PBMCs. This chain joins TRBV9 and TRBJ1-3; D perhaps matches TRBD1 (6 bases). CDR3 DNA sequence: TGTGCCAGCAGCCGAACGGGGGGCGATGGAAACACCATATATTTT. Its translation is CASSRTGGDGNTIYF. Looking up the rest from reference TRBV9 and TRBJ1-3 gives the full variable domain: DSGVTQTPKHLITATGQRVTLRCSPRSGDLSVYWYQQSLDQGLQFLIQYYNGEERAKGNILERFSAQQFPDLHSELNLSSLELGDSALYFCASSRTGGDGNTIYFGEGSWLTVV.